This T cell receptor beta chain was retrieved from a study of T-cell memory formation after mild COVID-19 (dated by TCRdb to about 2021). In the study overall: TCR sequence clusters from the two donors were found to be largely donor specific. The cohort comprised two young, previously healthy adult volunteers, one female and one male. In two donors, T-cell clones that expanded and contracted after mild COVID-19 were followed by sequencing TCRalpha and TCRbeta repertoires longitudinally. What the authors observed across the whole study: Some responding clones were detected in pre-infection memory, which suggested that pre-existing cross-reactive memory T cells had joined the SARS-CoV-2 response. From day 15 to 85, contracting clones showed balanced CD4/CD8 phenotypes, whereas a second wave of clones that expanded from day 15 to 37 leaned towards CD4+. The study included only a couple of mild cases, and larger cohorts that include severe cases with pre-infection samples were judged to be necessary. Contracting CD4+ clones turned up mainly in the CM and EM memory subsets, whereas EMRA was where CD8+ clones were enriched. SARS-CoV-2 specificity of the second-wave clones peaking on day 37 was not confirmed.

The instrument was an Illumina NovaSeq 6000. TCRalpha and TCRbeta cDNA libraries were constructed by 5'RACE with constant-segment primers, with sample barcodes and unique molecular identifiers being introduced. RNA was extracted from every sample with Trizol reagent. Libraries were amplified in two PCR steps, with a second sample barcode and Illumina TruSeq adapters added in the second step. Sequencing of the libraries was done on an Illumina NovaSeq, producing 2 x 150 bp paired-end reads. Per the source publication's procedure: Demultiplexing of reads and collapsing into UMI-guided consensus sequences were performed with migec v1.2.7. Using mixcr v2.1.11, the UMI consensuses were aligned to TRA and TRB V and J templates and assembled into clonotypes. Clonotypes were classified as expanded or contracted when called significant by both edgeR and NoisET, with noise models trained on biological replicates. For edgeR calls, a false discovery rate-adjusted p below 0.01 and a log2 fold-change threshold of 1 were applied. As an exploratory analysis of dynamics, PCA with hierarchical clustering was applied to max-normalized trajectories of the 1000 most abundant clonotypes. Each responding clone was given a CD4 or CD8 phenotype based on the CD4+ and CD8+ repertoires, which had been sequenced separately. The raw public reads went through TCRdb reprocessing: fastp at Q25, MiXCR clone calling, in-frame beta chains kept. Every CDR3 protein is listed once, alongside the most common genes and DNA of its rows. For this entry, the V and J calls and clone size follow TCRdb and not the study's own pipeline. The sample has some 160,000 distinct CDR3 sequences on record, roughly 28% of them singletons. The ten largest clones add up to around 13% of the sample.

PBMCs were isolated by Ficoll-Paque density gradient centrifugation. Note on this clonotype: This receptor's antigen is unknown. Qualities for individual bases were not recorded, and no much larger clone is one base off.

The source material was PBMCs or a T cell subset sorted from them (not recorded which). The origin of this receptor is an adult woman who had mild COVID-19 (a few samples of this study predate the infection). The sample titles of this study are shuffled in the database, so cell type and time point are left out; the donor was told from shared clones.

This receptor carries the CDR3 CASSLHGRNTEAFF. The nucleotides read TGCGCCAGCAGCTTACACGGCAGGAACACTGAAGCTTTCTTT. The chain is made from TRBV5-1 and TRBJ1-1; there is no confident call for the D gene. Measured from the cysteine to the phenylalanine, the CDR3 is 14 residues long. Of the read, only the CDR3 DNA is kept; its 42 bases are in frame from base 1. For CDR1 and CDR2, the germline V gene lists SGHRS and YFSETQ. V loses 2 bases of germline sequence and J loses 1 base, and the interval between the two ends is 9 bases.